This T cell receptor (beta chain) was identified in a study of spatial heterogeneity in lung cancer. TCRdb called the 5' RACE reads again in MiXCR, with one record for every CDR3 protein. The data contain around 9,300 distinct CDR3 sequences, 45% to 65% of them singletons. Study-level points and caveats: The study found that expanded intratumoral alpha and beta TCR counts tracked tumor mutation counts.

As for time point: sample taken at primary tumor resection. Points on this clonotype: Its antigen is as yet unknown. Since the library was made to target alpha chains, this beta chain is a stray read and its abundance is not meaningful.

Germline lookup yields CDR1 MNHEY and CDR2 SVGAGI. This CDR3 spans 16 amino acids. Deletions cut 7 bases from V and 5 bases from J, with 20 bases between. The source of this sequence is a female donor with early-stage non-small cell lung cancer. Sequencing was performed on lung tumor tissue, taken at surgery. The chain carries TRBV6-5 and TRBJ2-2; either TRBD1 or TRBD2 may fit D (5 bases each). The CDR3 loop is CASTLRRTGRTGELFF. In DNA, the CDR3 is TGTGCCAGCACCCTACGAAGGACGGGACGTACCGGGGAGCTGTTTTTT.